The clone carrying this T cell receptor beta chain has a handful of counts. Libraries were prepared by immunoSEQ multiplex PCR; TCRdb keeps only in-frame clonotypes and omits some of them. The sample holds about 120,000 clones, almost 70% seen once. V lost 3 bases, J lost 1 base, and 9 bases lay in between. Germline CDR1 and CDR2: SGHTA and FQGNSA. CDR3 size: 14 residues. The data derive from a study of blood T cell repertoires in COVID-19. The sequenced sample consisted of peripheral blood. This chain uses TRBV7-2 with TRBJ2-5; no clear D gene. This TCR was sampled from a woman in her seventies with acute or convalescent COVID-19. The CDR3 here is CASSFELTQETQYF. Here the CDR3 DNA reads TGTGCCAGCAGCTTTGAACTTACCCAAGAGACCCAGTACTTC.